Listed below are T cell receptor beta chains from one sample, sequenced in a study of CD8 T cells in ankylosing spondylitis. TCRdb passed the 5' RACE reads through MiXCR, listing each CDR3 protein once. The sample records fewer than 350,000 distinct CDR3 sequences, roughly 11% being singletons. Sequenced sample: blood, either unsorted or a sorted T cell fraction (not recorded which). Source of these receptors: a female donor with ankylosing spondylitis or in good health (not recorded which). The CDR3 runs from the conserved cysteine through the conserved F or W. Rows may omit the clone size; those that give it use once, few, many or a size class.

v_call: TRBV15; clone_size: -; j_call: TRBJ2-5; cdr3_aa: CATSRDSGVGETQYF
v_call: TRBV15; clone_size: many; j_call: TRBJ1-1; cdr3_aa: CATSPRDQWGKNEAFF
v_call: TRBV20-1; clone_size: many; j_call: TRBJ2-2; cdr3_aa: CSAQPGFSRGTGELFF
v_call: TRBV20-1; clone_size: many; j_call: TRBJ2-1; cdr3_aa: CSAPKGGSYNEQFF
v_call: TRBV12-3/TRBV12-4; clone_size: many; j_call: TRBJ2-2; cdr3_aa: CASSRRQGDTGELFF
v_call: TRBV7-2; clone_size: few; j_call: TRBJ2-3; cdr3_aa: CASSPAAQDWHTDTQYF
v_call: TRBV6-6; clone_size: many; j_call: TRBJ2-1; cdr3_aa: CASSYSVFNEQFF
v_call: TRBV7-2; clone_size: few; j_call: TRBJ2-1; cdr3_aa: CASSLVSGKTSGEQFF
v_call: TRBV20-1; clone_size: many; j_call: TRBJ1-1; cdr3_aa: CSARVQELEAFF
v_call: TRBV20-1; clone_size: few; j_call: TRBJ2-3; cdr3_aa: CSASRVGGRGTQYF
v_call: TRBV12-3/TRBV12-4; clone_size: many; j_call: TRBJ2-3; cdr3_aa: CASSLASGLTDTQYF
v_call: TRBV20-1; clone_size: few; j_call: TRBJ1-6; cdr3_aa: CSARRAGTNNSPLHF
v_call: TRBV20-1; clone_size: few; j_call: TRBJ2-2; cdr3_aa: CSARGRLAGGSVESAGELFF
v_call: TRBV28; clone_size: -; j_call: TRBJ2-3; cdr3_aa: CASTTSSSTDTQYF
v_call: TRBV12-3/TRBV12-4; clone_size: many; j_call: TRBJ2-1; cdr3_aa: CASSLTGSDNEQFF
v_call: TRBV6-2/TRBV6-3; clone_size: few; j_call: TRBJ1-5; cdr3_aa: CAGGQGNQPQHF
v_call: TRBV12-3/TRBV12-4; clone_size: -; j_call: TRBJ1-2; cdr3_aa: CASSPTGMHGYTF